The 15 T cell receptor beta chains below come from one sample, sequenced in a study of neurological immune-mediated disorders. TCRdb reprocessed the 5' RACE reads via MiXCR and lists one record per CDR3 protein. The sample includes tens of thousands of distinct CDR3 sequences, approximately 4.1% seen only once; the top ten take 1.3%. Sequenced sample: PBMCs. These receptors all stem from a man aged 30 to 45 with multiple sclerosis.

About this clonotype itself: One end of the junction is discordant with germline, which a read error may explain. The chain carries TRBV5-1 and TRBJ2-5; 8 bases match TRBD1. Per germline, CDR1 SGHRS and CDR2 YFSETQ. This CDR3 spans 14 amino acids. The CDR3 DNA sequence: TGCGCCAGCAACTGGGACAGGCCCCAAGAGACCAAGTACTTC. Amino acid sequence: CASNWDRPQETKYF.

The sample holds many counts of this clonotype. This chain connects TRBV5-6 to TRBJ2-3; maybe TRBD2 (6 bases). Between the trimmed V and J ends, which lost 4 bases and 5 bases, there was a span of 14 bases. CDR1 and CDR2 (germline): SGHDT, YYEEEE. The CDR3 consists of 14 residues. The CDR3 here is CASSRYGGGDTQYF. CDR3 DNA: TGTGCCAGCAGCCGGTACGGGGGAGGAGATACGCAGTATTTT.

This clonotype was detected many times. The chain is built from TRBV9 and TRBJ2-3; a possible D gene is TRBD2 (6 bases). CDR1 is SGDLS, CDR2 YYNGEE, per germline. CDR3 length: 16 residues. V was cut by 3 bases and J by 0 bases, with 14 bases left in between. The CDR3 DNA reads TGTGCCAGCAGCGGCGCCCCGGGACTGAGCACAGATACGCAGTATTTT. As protein: CASSGAPGLSTDTQYF. Based on the CDR3 plus reference TRBV9 and TRBJ2-3, the full variable domain is DSGVTQTPKHLITATGQRVTLRCSPRSGDLSVYWYQQSLDQGLQFLIQYYNGEERAKGNILERFSAQQFPDLHSELNLSSLELGDSALYFCASSGAPGLSTDTQYFGPGTRLTVL.

The table lists this clonotype with many counts. The rearrangement links TRBV4-3 to TRBJ2-7, with TRBD2 matching over 9 bases. The CDR3 is 14 amino acids. V shed 1 base and J 4 bases; nucleotides not matched to a gene: 2. The germline V gene has CDR1 LGHNA and CDR2 YSLEER. Here the CDR3 reads CASSQGAGGYEQYF. The CDR3 region has the DNA TGCGCCAGCAGCCAAGGGGCGGGGGGGTACGAGCAGTACTTC.

In this sample, this clonotype turned up many times. The genes are TRBV5-1 and TRBJ2-5, with a weak D call TRBD1 (6 bases). The CDR3 runs 14 residues. Germline CDR1 and CDR2: SGHRS and YFSETQ. V was clipped by 3 bases and J by 4 bases, with 13 bases between them. The CDR3 is CASSSGERLETQYF. For the CDR3, the DNA is TGCGCCAGCAGCTCAGGGGAAAGGTTAGAGACCCAGTACTTC.

In this sample, this clonotype turned up many times. The chain carries TRBV10-3 and TRBJ1-3, with TRBD1 matching over 8 bases. The CDR3 contains 16 residues. Germline V gene data show CDR1 as ENHRY and CDR2 as SYGVKD. The trim removed 0 bases at V and 0 bases at J, leaving 1 base unmatched. Written as DNA, the CDR3 is TGTGCCATCAGTGAGTCCAGGGGGCTCTCTGGAAACACCATATATTTT. Its translation: CAISESRGLSGNTIYF.

This clonotype was seen ten or more times. The chain couples TRBV7-9 to TRBJ1-1, with a weak D call TRBD1 (6 bases). V lost 5 bases to trimming and J lost 2 bases, with 12 bases between them. Germline CDR1 SEHNR, CDR2 FQNEAQ (reference sequence). This CDR3 contains 14 residues. CDR3 bases: TGTGCCAGCAGCGTAAGACAGGCCAACACTGAAGCTTTCTTT. This sequence encodes CASSVRQANTEAFF.

This clonotype was recorded at least ten times. The V gene is TRBV5-1, the J gene TRBJ2-5, with D tentatively TRBD1 (6 bases). The CDR3 has 18 residues. Germline lookup yields CDR1 SGHRS and CDR2 YFSETQ. V dropped 4 bases and J dropped 5 bases, with 27 bases sitting between them. The DNA of the CDR3 is TGCGCCAGCAGCCTCGGACAGATTACCCGACTCTCATCGGAGACCCAGTACTTC. Protein product: CASSLGQITRLSSETQYF.

This clonotype was observed at least ten times. One end of the junction fails to match germline, which may point to a read error. V gene TRBV7-2 combines with J gene TRBJ1-6; D gene ambiguous. Per the germline V gene, CDR1 is SGHTA and CDR2 is FQGNSA. The CDR3 contains 15 residues. As DNA, the CDR3 is TGTGCCGGCAGCTTAGTAGTCGGGCCAAATTCACCCCTCCACTTT. Protein: CAGSLVVGPNSPLHF.

This clonotype has a count of ten or more. This chain links TRBV6-5 with TRBJ1-1, with 8 bases matching TRBD1. Looked up from germline, CDR1 is MNHEY and CDR2 is SVGAGI. This CDR3 is built from 16 residues. With 2 bases clipped from V and 0 bases from J, the junction kept 5 bases outside the gene matches. CDR3 sequence: CASSYVGTGLNTEAFF. CDR3 nucleotides: TGTGCCAGCAGTTACGTTGGGACAGGTTTGAACACTGAAGCTTTCTTT.

The V call is TRBV20-1, the J call TRBJ2-3; no definite D call. V lost 3 bases to trimming and J lost 2 bases, with 12 bases between them. There are 14 residues in the CDR3. The germline gives CDR1 DFQATT, CDR2 SNEGSKA (reference sequence). The chain's CDR3 is CSASFRLLTDTQYF. For the CDR3, the DNA is TGCAGTGCTAGCTTTAGACTGCTCACAGATACGCAGTATTTT.

This clonotype was detected many times. The chain carries TRBV7-8 and TRBJ1-5; 10 positions agree with TRBD1. The V gene's germline CDR1 is SGHVS and CDR2 FQNEAQ. The junction had 4 bases not matched to a gene; V was cut back by 5 bases and J by 6 bases. CDR3 size: 14 residues. The CDR3: CASSHRDRGQPQHF. The CDR3 nucleotides read TGTGCCAGCAGCCACCGGGACAGGGGTCAGCCCCAGCATTTT.

This clonotype was picked up many times. V is TRBV20-1 and J is TRBJ2-7; D perhaps matches TRBD2 (5 bases). Trimming removed 6 bases from V and 0 bases from J, with 9 bases in between. Germline V gene lookup returns CDR1 DFQATT and CDR2 SNEGSKA (reference sequence). The CDR3 sequence is 12 residues long. The CDR3 loop is CSARTVSYEQYF. Here the CDR3 DNA reads TGCAGTGCAAGGACTGTCTCCTACGAGCAGTACTTC.

At least ten counts were recorded for this clonotype. CDR3 DNA: TGCGCCAGCAGCTTCCACTACGAGACACAAACCACCGGGGAGCTGTTTTTT. Translating gives CASSFHYETQTTGELFF. V and J are TRBV5-1 and TRBJ2-2; D gene unclear. Trimming took off 2 bases at V and 4 bases at J, with 18 bases between the two ends. Germline CDR1 is SGHRS and CDR2 is YFSETQ. The CDR3 contains 17 residues.

With respect to this clonotype: An end of the junction does not agree with germline; a read error may underlie this. The chain is built from TRBV4-1 and TRBJ1-5, with 10 positions matching TRBD1. CDR3 length: 15 residues. The germline gives CDR1 MGHRA, CDR2 YSYEKL. CDR3 nucleotide sequence: TGCGCCAGCAGCCTAGAGACAGGGGGCAATCAGCCCCAGAATTTT. It is translated as CASSLETGGNQPQNF.